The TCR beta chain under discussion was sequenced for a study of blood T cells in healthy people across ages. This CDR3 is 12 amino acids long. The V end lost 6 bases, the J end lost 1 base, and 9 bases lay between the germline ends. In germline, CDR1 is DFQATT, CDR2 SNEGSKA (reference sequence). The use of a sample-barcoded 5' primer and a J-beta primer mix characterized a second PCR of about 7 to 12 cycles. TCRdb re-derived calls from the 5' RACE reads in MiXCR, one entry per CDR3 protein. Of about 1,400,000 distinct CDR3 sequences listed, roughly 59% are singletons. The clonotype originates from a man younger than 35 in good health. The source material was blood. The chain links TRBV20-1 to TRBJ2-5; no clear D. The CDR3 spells CSAHGPQETQYF. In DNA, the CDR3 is TGCAGTGCCCATGGACCCCAAGAGACCCAGTACTTC.